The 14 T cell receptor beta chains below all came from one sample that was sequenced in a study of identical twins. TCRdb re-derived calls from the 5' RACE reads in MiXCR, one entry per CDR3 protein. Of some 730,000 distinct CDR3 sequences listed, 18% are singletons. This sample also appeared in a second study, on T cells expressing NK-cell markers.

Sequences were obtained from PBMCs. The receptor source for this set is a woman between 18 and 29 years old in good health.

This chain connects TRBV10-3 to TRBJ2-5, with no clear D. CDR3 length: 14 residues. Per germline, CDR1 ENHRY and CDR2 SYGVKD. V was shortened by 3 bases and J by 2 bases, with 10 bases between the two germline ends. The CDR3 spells CAISEGRFQETQYF. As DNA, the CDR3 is TGTGCCATCAGTGAAGGCCGGTTTCAAGAGACCCAGTACTTC.

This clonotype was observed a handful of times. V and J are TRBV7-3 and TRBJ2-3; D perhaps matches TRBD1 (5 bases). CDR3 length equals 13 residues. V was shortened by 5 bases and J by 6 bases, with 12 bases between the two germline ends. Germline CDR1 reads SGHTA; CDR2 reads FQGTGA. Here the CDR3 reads CASSVSGLDTQYF. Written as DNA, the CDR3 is TGTGCCAGCAGCGTTTCAGGGCTGGATACGCAGTATTTT.

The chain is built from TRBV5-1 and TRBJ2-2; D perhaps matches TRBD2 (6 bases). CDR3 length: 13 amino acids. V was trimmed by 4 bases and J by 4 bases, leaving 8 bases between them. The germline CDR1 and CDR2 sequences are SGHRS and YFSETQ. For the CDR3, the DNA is TGCGCCAGCAGCAGGGACTTCACCGGGGAGCTGTTTTTT. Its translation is CASSRDFTGELFF.

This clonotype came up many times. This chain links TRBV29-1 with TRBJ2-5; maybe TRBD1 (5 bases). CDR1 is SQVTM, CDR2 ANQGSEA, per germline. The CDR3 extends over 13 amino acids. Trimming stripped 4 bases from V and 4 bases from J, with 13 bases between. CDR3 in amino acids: CSVVRDFGETQYF. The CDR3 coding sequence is TGCAGCGTTGTCAGGGATTTTGGAGAGACCCAGTACTTC.

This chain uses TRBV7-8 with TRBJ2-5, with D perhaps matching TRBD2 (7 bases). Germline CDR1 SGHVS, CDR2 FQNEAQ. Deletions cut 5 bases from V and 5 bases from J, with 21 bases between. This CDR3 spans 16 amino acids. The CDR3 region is CASSLEVAGGPETQYF. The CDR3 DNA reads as TGTGCCAGCAGCCTGGAAGTAGCCGGGGGGCCGGAGACCCAGTACTTC.

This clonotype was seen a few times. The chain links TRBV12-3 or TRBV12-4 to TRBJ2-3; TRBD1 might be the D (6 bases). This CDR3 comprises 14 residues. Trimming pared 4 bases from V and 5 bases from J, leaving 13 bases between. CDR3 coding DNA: TGTGCCAGCAGTTCCATTGGACAGCGAGATACGCAGTATTTT. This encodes CASSSIGQRDTQYF.

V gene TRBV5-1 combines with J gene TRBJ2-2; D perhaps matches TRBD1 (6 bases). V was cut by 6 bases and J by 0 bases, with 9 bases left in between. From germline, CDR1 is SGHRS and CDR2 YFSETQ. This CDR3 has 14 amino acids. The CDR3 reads CASKQGANTGELFF. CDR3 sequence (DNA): TGCGCCAGCAAACAGGGCGCGAACACCGGGGAGCTGTTTTTT. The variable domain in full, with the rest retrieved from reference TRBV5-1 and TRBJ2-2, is KAGVTQTPRYLIKTRGQQVTLSCSPISGHRSVSWYQQTPGQGLQFLFEYFSETQRNKGNFPGRFSGRQFSNSRSEMNVSTLELGDSALYLCASKQGANTGELFFGEGSRLTVL.

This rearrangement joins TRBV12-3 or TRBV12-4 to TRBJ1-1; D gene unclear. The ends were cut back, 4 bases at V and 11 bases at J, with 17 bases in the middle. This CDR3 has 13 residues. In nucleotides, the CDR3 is TGTGCCAGCAGTTCCGGGCTCATTAATCGGGCTTTCTTT. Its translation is CASSSGLINRAFF.

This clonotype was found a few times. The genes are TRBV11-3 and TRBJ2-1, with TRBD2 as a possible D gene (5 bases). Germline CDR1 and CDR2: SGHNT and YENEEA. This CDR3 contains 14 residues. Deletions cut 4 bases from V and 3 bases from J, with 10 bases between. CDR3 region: CASSSRRGYNEQFF. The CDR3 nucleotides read TGTGCCAGCAGCTCTCGCCGGGGCTACAATGAGCAGTTCTTC.

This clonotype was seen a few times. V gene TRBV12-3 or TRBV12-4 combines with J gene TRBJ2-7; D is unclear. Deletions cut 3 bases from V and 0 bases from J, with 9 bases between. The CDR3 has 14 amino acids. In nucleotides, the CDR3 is TGTGCCAGCAGTTTTGTGTCGAGCTCCTACGAGCAGTACTTC. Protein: CASSFVSSSYEQYF.

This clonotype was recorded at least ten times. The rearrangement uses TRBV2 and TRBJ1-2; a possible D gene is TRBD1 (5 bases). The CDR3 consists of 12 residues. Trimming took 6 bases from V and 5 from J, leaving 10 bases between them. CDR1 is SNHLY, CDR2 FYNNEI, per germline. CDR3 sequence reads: CASRETDYGYTF. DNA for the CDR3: TGTGCCAGCAGGGAGACAGATTATGGCTACACCTTC. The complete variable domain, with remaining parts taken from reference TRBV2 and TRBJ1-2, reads EPEVTQTPSHQVTQMGQEVILRCVPISNHLYFYWYRQILGQKVEFLVSFYNNEISEKSEIFDDQFSVERPDGSNFTLKIRSTKLEDSAMYFCASRETDYGYTFGSGTRLTVV.

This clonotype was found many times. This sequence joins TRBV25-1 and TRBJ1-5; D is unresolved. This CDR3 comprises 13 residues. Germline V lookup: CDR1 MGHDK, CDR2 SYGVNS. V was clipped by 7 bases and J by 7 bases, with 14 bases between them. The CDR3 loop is CASKGGRNQPQHF. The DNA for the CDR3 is TGTGCCAGCAAAGGAGGGCGTAACCAGCCCCAGCATTTT.

The CDR3 sequence: CASSLAGQKNIQYF. The CDR3 nucleotides are TGTGCCAGCAGCTTAGCCGGCCAAAAAAACATTCAGTACTTC. The rearrangement links TRBV7-2 to TRBJ2-4, with D uncertain. Looked up from germline, CDR1 is SGHTA and CDR2 is FQGNSA. The ends were cut back, 0 bases at V and 4 bases at J, with 7 bases in the middle. This CDR3 is 14 amino acids long.

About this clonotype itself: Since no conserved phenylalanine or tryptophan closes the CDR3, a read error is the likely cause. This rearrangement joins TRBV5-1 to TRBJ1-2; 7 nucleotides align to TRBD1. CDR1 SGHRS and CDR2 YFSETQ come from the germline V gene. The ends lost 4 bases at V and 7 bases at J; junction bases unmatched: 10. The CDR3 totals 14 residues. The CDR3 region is CASSGRQGGTGYTY. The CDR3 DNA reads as TGCGCCAGCAGCGGTAGACAGGGAGGAACTGGCTACACCTAC.